This T cell receptor (beta chain) comes out of a study of shared clonotypes between healthy human individuals. Study summary: Each donor had three CD4 naive, three CD4 memory, two CD8 naive and one CD8 memory plate.

The repertoire was sequenced with immunoSEQ multiplex PCR; TCRdb's copy has only in-frame clones and lacks some. Among more than 500,000 clones listed, 95% were seen once. Naive-designated CD8 cells lacked CD45RO, were positively enriched for CCR7, and omitted terminally differentiated effector memory CD45RA+ cells. The CDR3 contains 17 residues. Germline V gene data show CDR1 as LGHNA and CDR2 as YNFKEQ. The V and J ends lost 2 bases and 5 bases respectively, with 19 bases between them. The source is a woman aged 25 to 39 in good health. The sequenced sample was naive CD8+ T cells sorted from blood. The V and J genes are TRBV4-2 and TRBJ2-1; the D call may be TRBD1 or TRBD2 (5 bases each). Here the CDR3 reads CASSQTQGVPIHNEQFF. The CDR3 DNA reads as TGTGCCAGCAGCCAAACCCAGGGAGTCCCCATCCACAATGAGCAGTTCTTC.